These T cell receptor beta chains were read from a single sample in a study of OX40 agonist ivuxolimab in advanced cancers. Sequenced by immunoSEQ multiplex PCR; TCRdb stores in-frame clones only, minus some. The sample yields just under 80,000 clones, approximately 90% seen once. The sample here was CD4+ or CD8+ T cells sorted from blood, taken in a trial of the OX40 agonist ivuxolimab. The source of these receptors is an adult with an advanced solid tumor such as melanoma, head and neck, liver or kidney cancer. Both conserved end residues are part of each CDR3. Fields, in order: clone size, D gene, V gene, CDR3 protein. The D gene is left open where the match is weak. For some rows the clone size is stated as once, few or many, or as a class when expanded; others skip it.

>.|.|TRBV7-2
CASSLRLGEQYF
>few|TRBD2|TRBV27
CASSQRTSGRARHNEQFF
>.|TRBD2|TRBV2
CASTDSGTSGTRSSYEQYF
>.|TRBD1|TRBV7-2
CASSLGQGETQYF
>.|.|TRBV7-2
CASSPPGQGWLGTEAFF
>.|TRBD2|TRBV4-3
CASSQEGGRPLGELFF
>.|.|TRBV12-5
CASGLSSYGYTF
>.|.|TRBV19
CATRREGASSGANVLTF
>few|TRBD1|TRBV30
CAWNGDRVEAFF
>once|TRBD2|TRBV2
CASYDGTSDYEQYF
>.|.|TRBV7-9
CASSTGPVDGNQPQHF
>once|TRBD1|TRBV7-2
CASSAQGASGTEAFF
>.|TRBD1|TRBV5-1
CASSLGTGGDGYTF
>.|TRBD2|TRBV6-5
CASSSYASGRREQYF
>.|.|TRBV2
CASSEGGMRLVTQYF
>.|TRBD1|TRBV7-9
CASSPRTGGASPGELFF
>.|TRBD1|TRBV27
CASRATGGRQPQHF
>.|TRBD1|TRBV7-6
CASSLRDRGDEQFF